This T cell receptor (beta chain) was identified during a study of shared clonotypes between healthy human individuals. Data came from immunoSEQ multiplex PCR; TCRdb stores just in-frame clones and leaves some out. The repertoire holds 330,000 or so clones, with over 65% as singletons. In the case of this clone: Its antigen is not known.

The J segment lost 9 bases and the V segment lost 5 bases, leaving 19 bases of the junction unmatched. Per the germline V gene, CDR1 is LNHDA and CDR2 is SQIVND (reference sequence). The CDR3 runs to 16 residues. Study-level results: Sequencing of the sorted subsets was shown by rarefaction to be incomplete despite large depth.

The sequence was collected from a man aged 25 to 40 in good health. J is TRBJ2-7 and V is TRBV19, with 7 bases lining up with TRBD1. The sequencing input was memory CD4+ T cells sorted from blood. The subset denotes: CD45RA-negative fraction. CDR3 region: CASSPRTGTSVSGQYF. CDR3 nucleotide sequence: TGTGCCAGTAGTCCACGGACAGGAACTAGTGTAAGCGGGCAGTACTTC.